Sequencing of this TCR beta chain was carried out in a study of OX40 agonist ivuxolimab in advanced cancers. TCRdb's table, derived via immunoSEQ multiplex PCR, lists solely in-frame clones and lacks some. The sample includes under 100,000 clones, 80% to 90% of them seen just once. The input for sequencing was CD4+ or CD8+ T cells sorted from blood, taken in a trial of the OX40 agonist ivuxolimab. This sequence was found in an adult with an advanced solid tumor such as melanoma, head and neck, liver or kidney cancer.

The CDR3 DNA reads as TGTGCCAGCAGTCCATCCCCCATAAAAACAGGGAGGGGCGGGGAGCTGTTTTTT. This gives the protein CASSPSPIKTGRGGELFF. The chain couples TRBV5-4 to TRBJ2-2; TRBD2 might be the D (7 bases). Germline values: CDR1 SGHNT, CDR2 YYREEE (reference sequence). The CDR3 runs to 18 residues. V dropped 5 bases and J dropped 7 bases, with 27 bases sitting between them.